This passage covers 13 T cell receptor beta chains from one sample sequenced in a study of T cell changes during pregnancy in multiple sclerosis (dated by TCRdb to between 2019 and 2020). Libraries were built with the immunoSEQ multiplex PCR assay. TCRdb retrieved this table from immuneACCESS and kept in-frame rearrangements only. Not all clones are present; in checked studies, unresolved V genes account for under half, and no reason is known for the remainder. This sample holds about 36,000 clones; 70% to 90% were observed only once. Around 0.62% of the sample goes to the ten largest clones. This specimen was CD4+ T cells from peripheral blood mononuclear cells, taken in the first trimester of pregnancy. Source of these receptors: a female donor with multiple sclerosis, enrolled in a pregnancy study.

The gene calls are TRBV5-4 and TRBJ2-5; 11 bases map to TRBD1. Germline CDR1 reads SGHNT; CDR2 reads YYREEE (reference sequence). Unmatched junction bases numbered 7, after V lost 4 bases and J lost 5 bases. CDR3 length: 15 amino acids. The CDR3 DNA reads TGTGCCAGCAGCCAACTGGGACAGGGGGGCGAGACCCAGTACTTC. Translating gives CASSQLGQGGETQYF.

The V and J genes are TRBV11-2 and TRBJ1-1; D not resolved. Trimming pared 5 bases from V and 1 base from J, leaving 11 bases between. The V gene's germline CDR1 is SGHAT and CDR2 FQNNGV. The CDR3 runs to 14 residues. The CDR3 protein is CASSPIRGNTEAFF. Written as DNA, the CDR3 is TGTGCCAGCAGCCCTATCCGGGGGAACACTGAAGCTTTCTTT.

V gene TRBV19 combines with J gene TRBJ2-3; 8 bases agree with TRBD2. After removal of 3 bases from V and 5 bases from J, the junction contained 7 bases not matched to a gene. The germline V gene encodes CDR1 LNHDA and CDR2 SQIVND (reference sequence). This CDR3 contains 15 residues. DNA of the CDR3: TGTGCCAGTAGTATTCGGGGGGCGGGAGGAGATACGCAGTATTTT. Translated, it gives CASSIRGAGGDTQYF.

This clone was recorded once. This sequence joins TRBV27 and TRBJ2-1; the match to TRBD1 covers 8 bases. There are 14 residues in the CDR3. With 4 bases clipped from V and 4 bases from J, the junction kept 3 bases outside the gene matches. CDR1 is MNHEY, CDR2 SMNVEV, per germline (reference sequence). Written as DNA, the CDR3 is TGTGCCAGCAGTTCCGGGACAGGATACAATGAGCAGTTCTTC. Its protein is CASSSGTGYNEQFF.

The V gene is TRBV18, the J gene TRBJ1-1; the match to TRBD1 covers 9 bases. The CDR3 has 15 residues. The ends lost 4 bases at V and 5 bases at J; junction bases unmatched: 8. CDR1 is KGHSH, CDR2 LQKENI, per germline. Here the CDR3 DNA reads TGTGCCAGCTCACTCCCGGGACAGGGAGGAACTGAAGCTTTCTTT. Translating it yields CASSLPGQGGTEAFF.

The CDR3 is CASSIDRETTGELFF. CDR3 nucleotide sequence: TGTGCCAGTAGCATTGACAGGGAGACCACCGGGGAGCTGTTTTTT. The chain has TRBV19 and TRBJ2-2; 7 nucleotides align to TRBD1. Losses at the gene ends were 6 bases for V and 4 bases for J; bases not matched to a gene: 8. The length of the CDR3 is 15 residues. In germline, CDR1 is LNHDA, CDR2 SQIVND (reference sequence). Combining the CDR3 with reference TRBV19 and TRBJ2-2 gives the whole variable domain DGGITQSPKYLFRKEGQNVTLSCEQNLNHDAMYWYRQDPGQGLRLIYYSQIVNDFQKGDIAEGYSVSREKKESFPLTVTSAQKNPTAFYLCASSIDRETTGELFFGEGSRLTVL.

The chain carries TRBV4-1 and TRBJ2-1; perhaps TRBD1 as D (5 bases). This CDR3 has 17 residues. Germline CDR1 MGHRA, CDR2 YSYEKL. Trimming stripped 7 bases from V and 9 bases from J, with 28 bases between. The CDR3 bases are TGCGCCAGCACACCATGGGGCAGGGCTGGTGGCGTGGGTGAGCAGTTCTTC. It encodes CASTPWGRAGGVGEQFF.

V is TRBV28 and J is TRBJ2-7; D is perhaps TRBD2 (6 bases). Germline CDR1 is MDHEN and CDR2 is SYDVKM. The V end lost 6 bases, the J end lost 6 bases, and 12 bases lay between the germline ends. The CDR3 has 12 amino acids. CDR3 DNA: TGTGCCAGCAGAGGCGGGGATAGCGAGCAGTACTTC. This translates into CASRGGDSEQYF. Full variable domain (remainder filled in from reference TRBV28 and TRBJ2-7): DVKVTQSSRYLVKRTGEKVFLECVQDMDHENMFWYRQDPGLGLRLIYFSYDVKMKEKGDIPEGYSVSREKKERFSLILESASTNQTSMYLCASRGGDSEQYFGPGTRLTVT.

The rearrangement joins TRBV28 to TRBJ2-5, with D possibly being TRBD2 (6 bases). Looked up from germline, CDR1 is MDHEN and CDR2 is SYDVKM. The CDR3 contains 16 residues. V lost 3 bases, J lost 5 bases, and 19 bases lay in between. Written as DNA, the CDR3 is TGTGCCAGCAGTTTTAATCCGGCGGAGGGTGGGGAGACCCAGTACTTC. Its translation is CASSFNPAEGGETQYF.

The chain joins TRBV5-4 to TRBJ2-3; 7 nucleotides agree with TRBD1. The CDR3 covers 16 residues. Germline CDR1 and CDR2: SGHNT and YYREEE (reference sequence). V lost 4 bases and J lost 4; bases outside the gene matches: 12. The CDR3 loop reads CASSVPGQWIPDTQYF. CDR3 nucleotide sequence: TGTGCCAGCAGCGTACCGGGACAGTGGATCCCAGATACGCAGTATTTT.

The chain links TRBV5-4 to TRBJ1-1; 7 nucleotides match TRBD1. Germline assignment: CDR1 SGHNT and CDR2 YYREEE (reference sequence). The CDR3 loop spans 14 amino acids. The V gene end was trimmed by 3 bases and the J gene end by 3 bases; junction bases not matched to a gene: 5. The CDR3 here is CASSWDSGYTEAFF. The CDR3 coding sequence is TGTGCCAGCAGCTGGGACAGTGGCTACACTGAAGCTTTCTTT.

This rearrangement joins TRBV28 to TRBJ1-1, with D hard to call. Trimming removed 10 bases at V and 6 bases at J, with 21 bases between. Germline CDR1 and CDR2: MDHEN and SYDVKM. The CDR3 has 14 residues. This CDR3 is CATSEGPLYAEAFF. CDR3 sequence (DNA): TGTGCCACTTCGGAGGGCCCGCTTTACGCTGAAGCTTTCTTT.

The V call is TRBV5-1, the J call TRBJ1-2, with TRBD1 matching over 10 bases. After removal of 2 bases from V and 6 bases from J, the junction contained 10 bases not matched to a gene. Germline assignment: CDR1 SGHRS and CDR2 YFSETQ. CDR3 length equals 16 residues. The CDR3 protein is CASSFGQGVGVDGYTF. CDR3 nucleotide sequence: TGCGCCAGCAGCTTTGGACAGGGGGTCGGGGTGGATGGCTACACCTTC.